What follows are 8 T cell receptor beta chains derived from one specimen sequenced in a study of blood T cells in healthy people across ages. Primed by a sample-barcoded 5' primer and a J-beta primer mix, a second PCR proceeded for 7 to 11 cycles. TCRdb passed the 5' RACE reads through MiXCR, listing each CDR3 protein once. The sample holds approximately 600,000 distinct CDR3 sequences; roughly 50% are singletons and the top ten take around 37%. The sample taken for sequencing was blood. These TCRs come from a man in his fifties or sixties in good health.

The chain uses TRBV7-2 and TRBJ2-2; no clear D gene. Germline V gene lookup returns CDR1 SGHTA and CDR2 FQGNSA. The CDR3 extends over 13 amino acids. V lost 5 bases and J 9 bases, leaving 13 bases between the germline ends. The DNA for the CDR3 is TGTGCCAGCAGCCTCCCCGTTAGCCGGGAGCTGTTTTTT. Its protein is CASSLPVSRELFF. The full variable domain, with the rest looked up from reference TRBV7-2 and TRBJ2-2, is GAGVSQSPSNKVTEKGKDVELRCDPISGHTALYWYRQSLGQGLEFLIYFQGNSAPDKSGLPSDRFSAERTGGSVSTLTIQRTQQEDSAVYLCASSLPVSRELFFGEGSRLTVL.

The chain uses TRBV6-6 and TRBJ2-1; TRBD1 might be the D (5 bases). CDR1 is MNHNY and CDR2 is SVGAGI in the germline V gene (reference sequence). The CDR3 is 13 residues long. The V gene lost 7 bases and the J gene lost 7 bases, with 14 bases spanning the gap. In DNA, the CDR3 is TGTGCCAGCAAAAAGGGGCAGCCAAATGAGCAGTTCTTC. It specifies CASKKGQPNEQFF.

The chain combines TRBV28 with TRBJ2-7, with D perhaps matching TRBD2 (5 bases). Germline CDR1 reads MDHEN; CDR2 reads SYDVKM. The V end was cut by 4 bases, the J end by 3 bases, with 10 bases between. This CDR3 is 13 amino acids long. For the CDR3, the DNA is TGTGCCAGCAGTTCCCGGGATGTCTACGAGCAGTACTTC. Translated, it gives CASSSRDVYEQYF.

The rearrangement joins TRBV11-2 to TRBJ2-5; 12 bases line up with TRBD1. After removal of 1 base from V and 2 bases from J, the junction contained 5 bases not matched to a gene. Germline V CDR1 and CDR2: SGHAT, FQNNGV. This CDR3 has 17 residues. The CDR3 loop reads CASSLGGTGGVQETQYF. DNA of the CDR3: TGTGCCAGCAGCTTAGGAGGGACAGGGGGCGTTCAAGAGACCCAGTACTTC.

The chain recombines TRBV20-1 with TRBJ2-1; D is possibly TRBD1 or TRBD2 (5 bases each). Germline V gives CDR1 DFQATT, CDR2 SNEGSKA (reference sequence). V was shortened by 3 bases and J by 3 bases, with 12 bases between the two germline ends. The CDR3 extends over 14 amino acids. The chain's CDR3 is CSASGDPSYNEQFF. As DNA, the CDR3 is TGCAGTGCTAGTGGGGACCCCAGCTACAATGAGCAGTTCTTC.

The J gene is TRBJ2-3, the V gene TRBV24-1, with unresolved D. The germline V and J ends were trimmed by 1 base and 1 base, with 11 bases remaining between them. The germline gives CDR1 KGHDR, CDR2 SFDVKD. The CDR3 runs 16 residues. The CDR3 DNA reads as TGTGCCACCAGTGATTTCGATGGCAGGCGCACAGATACGCAGTATTTT. It codes for CATSDFDGRRTDTQYF.

The V and J genes are TRBV27 and TRBJ2-1, with 8 bases matching TRBD1. Germline assignment: CDR1 MNHEY and CDR2 SMNVEV (reference sequence). The V segment lost 7 bases and the J segment 8 bases; nucleotides outside the gene matches: 10. The length of the CDR3 is 14 residues. The CDR3 DNA follows: TGTGCCAGCATGAGACAGGGGTCTATGGATGAGCAGTTCTTC. Residues: CASMRQGSMDEQFF.

The chain couples TRBV20-1 to TRBJ2-4; D tentatively fits TRBD1 or TRBD2 (5 bases each). The J call may be wrong; the DNA end is better matched by TRBJ2-7. In germline, CDR1 is DFQATT, CDR2 SNEGSKA (reference sequence). The length of the CDR3 is 15 residues. CDR3 sequence: CSARVPGREINEQYF. CDR3 in DNA: TGCAGTGCTAGAGTCCCGGGACGGGAAATCAACGAGCAGTACTTC.